This paragraph covers one T cell receptor beta chain sequence. Measured with immunoSEQ multiplex PCR; TCRdb has only the in-frame clones, and not every one. The table records around 190,000 clones, 80% to 85% of them present only once. Separate from the approximately 670-subject first cohort was the approximately 120-subject validation cohort, to which the donors belonged. The record originates from a study of cytomegalovirus exposure and HLA in healthy donors. Study in general: The same platform used for the 500 to 850 first-cohort repertoires was also used for the 90 to 150 validation repertoires, as a later analysis reported.

The trim removed 8 bases at V and 0 bases at J, leaving 10 bases unmatched. This CDR3 spans 15 amino acids. CDR1 is MNHNS and CDR2 is SASEGT in the germline V gene. The TCR was taken from a woman in her twenties or thirties in good health and CMV-seronegative. Sequencing was performed on PBMCs. The chain employs TRBV6-1 and TRBJ2-7; 7 nucleotides align to TRBD2. The CDR3 DNA follows: TGTGCCAGCCTATTAGCGGGCTCCCCCTCCTACGAGCAGTACTTC. Translation: CASLLAGSPSYEQYF.